These 3 T cell receptor beta chains were all obtained from the same sample, sequenced in a study of CD8+ T cells in alopecia areata (dated by TCRdb to the late 2010s). The library was generated by the immunoSEQ multiplex PCR assay. RNA was extracted from all samples and reverse transcribed into cDNA as template for TCR sequencing. TCRdb took over this immuneACCESS table, retaining in-frame rearrangements with V and J assigned. Such tables are incomplete; in checked studies, under half of the missing clones stem from an unresolved V gene, and the remainder is unexplained. The sample contains fewer than 100,000 clones, 40% to 45% of them found a single time. The top ten constitute 0.79% of the sample. Input material: CD4+ T cells sorted from blood. The receptors here all came from a human donor with alopecia areata.

The DNA of the CDR3 is TGTGCCAGCAGCTTAGAAAGGGTCGGCGCTTTCTTT. Translated, it gives CASSLERVGAFF. The V gene is TRBV7-9, the J gene TRBJ1-1; D unresolved. Trimming removed 1 base at V and 11 bases at J, with 11 bases between. The CDR3 consists of 12 residues. CDR1 SEHNR and CDR2 FQNEAQ come from the germline V gene (reference sequence).

The rearrangement links TRBV29-1 to TRBJ1-1; D remains unclear. The CDR3 runs to 14 residues. Per germline, CDR1 SQVTM and CDR2 ANQGSEA. V shed 6 bases and J shed 4 bases, with 18 bases lying between them. CDR3 region: CSVSRAGSITEAFF. The CDR3 region has the DNA TGCAGCGTCTCTAGGGCGGGTAGTATCACTGAAGCTTTCTTT.

This clone was seen a handful of times. The chain employs TRBV4-1 and TRBJ1-2; maybe TRBD1 (6 bases). The CDR3 covers 15 residues. Germline V CDR1 and CDR2: MGHRA, YSYEKL. The V and J ends lost 7 bases and 2 bases respectively, with 17 bases between them. The CDR3 sequence: CASTNPATGNYGYTF. The CDR3 DNA reads TGCGCCAGCACCAACCCCGCAACAGGGAACTATGGCTACACCTTC.